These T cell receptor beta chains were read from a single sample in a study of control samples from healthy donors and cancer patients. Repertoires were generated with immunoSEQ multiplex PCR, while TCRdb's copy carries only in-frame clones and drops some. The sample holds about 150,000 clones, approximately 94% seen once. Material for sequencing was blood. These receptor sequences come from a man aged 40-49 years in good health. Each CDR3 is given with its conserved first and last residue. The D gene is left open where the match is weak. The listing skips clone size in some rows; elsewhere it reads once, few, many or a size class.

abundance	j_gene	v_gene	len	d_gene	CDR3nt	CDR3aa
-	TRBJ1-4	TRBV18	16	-	TGTGCCAGCTCACCAGGGGCGCGGGGTTTTCGTGAAAAACTGTTTTTT	CASSPGARGFREKLFF
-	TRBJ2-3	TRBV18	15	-	TGTGCCAGCTCACCACTATCAGGTGCGGCAGATACGCAGTATTTT	CASSPLSGAADTQYF
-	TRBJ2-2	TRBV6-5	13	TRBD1	TGTGCCAGCAGGGGGACAGGGATCGGGGAGCTGTTTTTT	CASRGTGIGELFF
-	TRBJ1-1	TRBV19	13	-	TGTGCCAGTGGCGCGGATAGGGACACTGAAGCTTTCTTT	CASGADRDTEAFF
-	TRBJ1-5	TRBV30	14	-	TGTGCCTGGAGTGGGGGACTGACCAATCAGCCCCAGCATTTT	CAWSGGLTNQPQHF
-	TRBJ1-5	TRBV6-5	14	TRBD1	TGTGCCAGCAGCGGACAGGGTGGTATTGAGCCCCAGCATTTT	CASSGQGGIEPQHF
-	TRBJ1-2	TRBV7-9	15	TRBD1	TGTGCCAGCAGCTCGAGGACAGGCGGAATAGATGGCTACACCTTC	CASSSRTGGIDGYTF
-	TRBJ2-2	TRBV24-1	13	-	TGTGCCACCAGTGAGAGGACGGCCGGGGAGCTGTTTTTT	CATSERTAGELFF
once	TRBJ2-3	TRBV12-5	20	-	TGTGCTAGTGGTTTGAACCTTTGGGTGGACCATGTCGGTTTTCTGGATACGCAGTATTTT	CASGLNLWVDHVGFLDTQYF
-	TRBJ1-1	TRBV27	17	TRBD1	TGTGCCAGCAGCCCAGGTTTGGGACAGAGGAGAAACACTGAAGCTTTCTTT	CASSPGLGQRRNTEAFF
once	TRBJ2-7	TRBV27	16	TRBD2	TGTGCCAGCAGTTTAGATCGGGGGACTACAGGCCACGAGCAGTACTTC	CASSLDRGTTGHEQYF
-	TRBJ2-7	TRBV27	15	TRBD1	TGTGCCAGCAGTTCTCCCGACAGGGTCGGGTACGAGCAGTACTTC	CASSSPDRVGYEQYF
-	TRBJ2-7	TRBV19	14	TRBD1	TGTGCCAGTAGTTGGGGGACAGGCCTCTACGAGCAGTACTTC	CASSWGTGLYEQYF
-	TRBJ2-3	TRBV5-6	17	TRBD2	TGTGCCAGCAGCTTGATGGCTAGCGGGCTAATCACAGATACGCAGTATTTT	CASSLMASGLITDTQYF
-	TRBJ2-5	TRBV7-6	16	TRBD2	TGTGCCAGCAGCCGCTCCCGGTGGGCGGGGGGAGAGACCCAGTACTTC	CASSRSRWAGGETQYF
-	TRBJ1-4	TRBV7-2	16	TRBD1	TGTGCCAGCAGTCCTGCTCCGGGACAGAGTAATGAAAAACTGTTTTTT	CASSPAPGQSNEKLFF
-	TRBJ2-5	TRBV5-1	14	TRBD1	TGCGCCAGCAGCTTCACAGGGGGCGCAGAGACCCAGTACTTC	CASSFTGGAETQYF
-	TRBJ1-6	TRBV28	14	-	TGTGCCAGCAGTTCCGGGGGGATTAATTCACCCCTCCACTTT	CASSSGGINSPLHF
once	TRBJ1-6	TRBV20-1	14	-	TGCAGTGCTAGTACCCGGGCCTGGAATTCACCCCTCCACTTT	CSASTRAWNSPLHF
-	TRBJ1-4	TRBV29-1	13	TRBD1	TGCAGCGTTGAAGATGGGGTCGGACAGGTTCTGTTTTTT	CSVEDGVGQVLFF
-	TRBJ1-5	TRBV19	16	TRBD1	TGTGCCAGTAGCGGCAAGGACAGGGCTTTAAATCAGCCCCAGCATTTT	CASSGKDRALNQPQHF